The entry below describes one T cell receptor beta chain. As yet, its antigen is unknown. Terminally differentiated effector memory CD45RA+ cells were excluded from the naive CD8 cells, which were CD45RO-negative and positively selected for CCR7. Within Nashville, Tennessee resided all donors, each a Caucasian adult. This entry is derived from a study of shared clonotypes between healthy human individuals. Sequencing was performed with immunoSEQ multiplex PCR; in TCRdb, only in-frame clones are kept and a portion is missing. The sample holds hundreds of thousands of clones; approximately 96% are singletons and the top ten take 0.11%. General study points: Measured sharing among donors was expected to vary with sequencing depth. Some clonotypes were shared by all four sorted-subset donors, while others were not shared. The non-shared ones had lower generation probabilities than the shared ones. Naive subsets generally had larger estimated richness than memory subsets.

The TCR was taken from a woman in her 30s in good health. Source material: naive CD8+ T cells sorted from blood.

Here the CDR3 DNA reads TGTGCCAGCAGGCCCCTAATCCATGGCTACACCTTC. Its translation is CASRPLIHGYTF. V usage is TRBV7-7 and J usage is TRBJ1-2; D gene uncertain. The CDR3 loop spans 12 amino acids. Germline V gene lookup returns CDR1 SSHAT and CDR2 FNYEAQ (reference sequence). The ends were cut back, 6 bases at V and 6 bases at J, with 11 bases in the middle.